This T cell receptor (beta chain) was retrieved from a study of blood T cell repertoires in COVID-19. Study at large: From the United States, Italy and Spain came samples of acute and convalescent COVID-19. Sources were T cells, B-cell-depleted T cells, or PBMCs; the material itself was cDNA or gDNA.

This clone was counted only a few times. Methods used by the authors: Cell counts per sample came from amplifying reference gene primers. Generated by immunoSEQ multiplex PCR, the TCRdb table keeps only in-frame clones and is missing some. V and J calls and clone size come straight from that table; D and trimming were deduced from the DNA. This sample has 180,000 or so clones; 85% to 90% occur once, and the top ten carry about 0.98%. The CDR3 spans 14 residues. The V gene's germline CDR1 is LNHDA and CDR2 SQIVND (reference sequence). The V and J ends lost 10 bases and 1 base respectively, with 13 bases between them.

The sequencing input was peripheral blood. The chain couples TRBV19 to TRBJ2-2, with D maybe TRBD1 (6 bases). The sequence derives from a man aged 18 to 29 with acute or convalescent COVID-19. CDR3 loop: CATRTALNTGELFF. The CDR3 coding sequence is TGTGCCACCCGGACAGCTCTGAACACCGGGGAGCTGTTTTTT.